This paragraph reports one TCR beta chain. This clonotype was seen many times. The antigen this receptor binds is unknown. The sample holds no much larger clone one base away, and base qualities are not on file. This entry comes from a study of T-cell memory formation after mild COVID-19 (dated by TCRdb to about 2021). For the study in its entirety: TCR sequence clusters from the two donors were largely donor specific. In two donors, T-cell clones that expanded and contracted after mild COVID-19 were tracked by sequencing TCRalpha and TCRbeta repertoires over time. The cohort comprised two young, previously healthy adult volunteers, one female and one male. What the work shows at the level of the full study, not this receptor alone: The study covered only a couple of mild cases, and larger cohorts including severe cases with pre-infection samples were considered necessary. Some responding clones were detected in pre-infection memory, which suggested that pre-existing cross-reactive memory T cells had joined the SARS-CoV-2 response. From day 15 to 85, contracting clones showed balanced CD4/CD8 phenotypes, whereas a second wave of clones that expanded from day 15 to 37 leaned towards CD4+. SARS-CoV-2 specificity was not confirmed for the second-wave clones peaking on day 37. Contracting CD4+ clones were found mainly in CM and EM memory subsets, while CD8+ clones were enriched in EMRA.

At the junction V is shortened by 5 bases and J by 1 base, with 7 bases in between. Sequences SGHTA (CDR1) and FQGNSA (CDR2) are obtained from the germline V gene. The cysteine opens and the phenylalanine closes a CDR3 of 13 amino acids. The only DNA kept is the CDR3, 39 bases in frame from the first base. The instrument was an Illumina NovaSeq 6000. TCRalpha and TCRbeta cDNA libraries were built by 5'RACE with constant-segment primers, adding sample barcodes and unique molecular identifiers. RNA was extracted from every sample with Trizol reagent. Amplification of the libraries took two PCR steps, and the second step added a second sample barcode plus Illumina TruSeq adapters. Sequencing of the libraries was done on an Illumina NovaSeq, producing 2 x 150 bp paired-end reads. The paper's data handling went like this. With migec v1.2.7, reads were demultiplexed and then collapsed into UMI-guided consensus sequences. Using mixcr v2.1.11, UMI consensuses were aligned to TRA and TRB V and J templates and then assembled into clonotypes. A clonotype was counted as expanded or contracted only if both edgeR and NoisET called the change significant, with noise models trained on biological replicates. edgeR calls used a false discovery rate-adjusted p below 0.01 and a log2 fold-change threshold of 1. As an exploratory analysis of dynamics, max-normalized trajectories of the 1000 most abundant clonotypes were examined by PCA with hierarchical clustering. Separately sequenced CD4+ and CD8+ repertoires were used to assign the CD4 or CD8 phenotype of responding clones. The public reads were reprocessed in TCRdb via fastp at Q25 and MiXCR, keeping in-frame beta chains. A single entry per CDR3 protein holds the most common genes and DNA from its merged rows. The V and J calls follow TCRdb's processing rather than the paper's. Across this sample there are approximately 350,000 distinct CDR3 sequences, with under 15% seen only once. The ten top clones hold roughly a fifth of the sample.

Ficoll-Paque density gradient centrifugation was the method used to isolate PBMCs. This clonotype was obtained from a man between 18 and 35 years old who had mild COVID-19 (a few samples of this study predate the infection). The sample titles of this study are shuffled in the database, so cell type and time point are left out; the donor was told from shared clones. The sequenced sample consisted of PBMCs or a T cell subset sorted from them (not recorded which). Recombination connected TRBV7-2 to TRBJ2-3; too little of a D gene remains to name it. The CDR3 reads CASSVERTDTQYF. The DNA sequence is as follows: TGTGCCAGCAGCGTAGAACGCACAGATACGCAGTATTTT.